This entry describes one T cell receptor (beta chain). Its antigen is unknown. The sample is drawn from a study of cytomegalovirus exposure and HLA in healthy donors. Findings and limits, study-wide: Information on immune exposure was restricted to one variable (CMV serostatus). According to an earlier analysis, most TCR beta V segments yielded productive rearrangements about 87% or about 30% of the time.

The donors, nominally healthy at sampling, likely had unrecorded immune exposures. The PCR employed 60 Vbeta primers together with 13 Jbeta primers. Authors' methods: The count from a later analysis was 60 million to 85 million unique TCR beta chains, around 10 million of them shared. The repertoire was sequenced with immunoSEQ multiplex PCR; TCRdb's copy has only in-frame clones and lacks some. The V and J calls and clone size come from that table; D and trimming were worked out from the DNA. Among approximately 120,000 clones listed, under 80% were seen once. Unmatched junction bases numbered 10, after V lost 6 bases and J lost 10 bases. The germline gives CDR1 SQVTM, CDR2 ANQGSEA. The CDR3 runs to 12 residues.

The V gene is TRBV29-1, the J gene TRBJ1-1, with TRBD1 matching 8 bases. The sequencing input was PBMCs. The receptor was isolated from a woman aged 45-65 years in good health and CMV-seropositive. CDR3 in amino acids: CSVGTGWLGAFF. DNA of the CDR3: TGCAGCGTGGGGACAGGTTGGCTGGGAGCTTTCTTT.